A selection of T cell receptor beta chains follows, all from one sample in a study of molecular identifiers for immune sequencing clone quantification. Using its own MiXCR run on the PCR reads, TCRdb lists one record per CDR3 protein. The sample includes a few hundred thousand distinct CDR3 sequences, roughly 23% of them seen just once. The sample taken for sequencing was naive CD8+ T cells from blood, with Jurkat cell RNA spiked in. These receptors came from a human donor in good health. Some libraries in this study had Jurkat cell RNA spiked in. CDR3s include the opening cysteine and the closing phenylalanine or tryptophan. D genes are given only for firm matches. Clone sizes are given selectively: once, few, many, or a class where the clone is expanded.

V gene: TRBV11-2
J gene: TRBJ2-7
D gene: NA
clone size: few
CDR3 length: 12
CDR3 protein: CASSGVEDEQYF
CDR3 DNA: TGTGCCAGCAGCGGGGTAGAAGACGAGCAGTACTTC

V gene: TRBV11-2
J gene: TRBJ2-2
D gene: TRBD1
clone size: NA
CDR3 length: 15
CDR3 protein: CASSFDRANTGELFF
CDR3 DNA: TGTGCCAGCAGCTTTGACAGGGCAAACACCGGGGAGCTGTTTTTT

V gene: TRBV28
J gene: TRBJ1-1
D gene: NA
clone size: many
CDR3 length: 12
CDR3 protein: CASTEENTEAFF
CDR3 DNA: TGTGCCAGCACTGAGGAGAACACTGAAGCTTTCTTT

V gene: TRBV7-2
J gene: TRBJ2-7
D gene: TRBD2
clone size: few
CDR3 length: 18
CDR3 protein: CASSPLFSSGWFSYEQYF
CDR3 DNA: TGTGCCAGCAGCCCCCTCTTTTCTAGCGGGTGGTTCTCCTACGAGCAGTACTTC

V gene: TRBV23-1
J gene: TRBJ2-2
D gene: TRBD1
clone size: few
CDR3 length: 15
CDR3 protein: CASRIRDRGTGELFF
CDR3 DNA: TGCGCCAGCAGGATCCGGGACAGAGGCACCGGGGAGCTGTTTTTT

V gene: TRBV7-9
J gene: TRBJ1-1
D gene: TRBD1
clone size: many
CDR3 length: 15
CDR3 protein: CASSLGGQGVTEAFF
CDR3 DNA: TGTGCCAGCAGCTTAGGGGGACAGGGTGTTACTGAAGCTTTCTTT

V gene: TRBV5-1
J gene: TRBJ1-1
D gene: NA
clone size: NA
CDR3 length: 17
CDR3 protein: CARSLAEGQGHLTEAFF
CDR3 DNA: TGCGCCCGCAGCTTGGCCGAGGGGCAGGGGCATCTTACTGAAGCTTTCTTT

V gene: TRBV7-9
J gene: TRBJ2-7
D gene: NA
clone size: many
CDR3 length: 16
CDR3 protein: CASSALEAGTAYEQYF
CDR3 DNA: TGTGCCAGCAGCGCACTAGAGGCTGGGACTGCCTACGAGCAGTACTTC

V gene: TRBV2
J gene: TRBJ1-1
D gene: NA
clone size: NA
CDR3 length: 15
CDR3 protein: CASTRDRTQGTEAFF
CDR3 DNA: TGTGCCAGCACTAGAGACAGGACCCAGGGGACTGAAGCTTTCTTT

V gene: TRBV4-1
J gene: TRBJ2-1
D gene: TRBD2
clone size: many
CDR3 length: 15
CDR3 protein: CASSLTSGGYNEQFF
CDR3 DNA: TGCGCCAGCAGCCTAACTAGCGGGGGCTACAATGAGCAGTTCTTC

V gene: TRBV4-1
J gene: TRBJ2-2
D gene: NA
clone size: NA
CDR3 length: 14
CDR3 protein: CASSPSRNTGELFF
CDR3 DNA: TGCGCCAGCAGCCCTAGCAGAAACACCGGGGAGCTGTTTTTT

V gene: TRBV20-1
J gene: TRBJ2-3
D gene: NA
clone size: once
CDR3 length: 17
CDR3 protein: CSATPEALAGHTDTQYF
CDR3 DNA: TGCAGTGCAACTCCCGAAGCGCTCGCGGGGCACACAGATACGCAGTATTTT

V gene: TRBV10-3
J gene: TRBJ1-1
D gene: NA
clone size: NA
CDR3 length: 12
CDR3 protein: CAIGPLNTEAFF
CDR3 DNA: TGTGCCATCGGGCCTCTGAACACTGAAGCTTTCTTT

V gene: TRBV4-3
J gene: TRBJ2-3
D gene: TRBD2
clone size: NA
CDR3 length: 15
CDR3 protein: CASSQASGSTDTQYF
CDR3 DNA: TGCGCCAGCAGCCAAGCTAGCGGATCCACAGATACGCAGTATTTT

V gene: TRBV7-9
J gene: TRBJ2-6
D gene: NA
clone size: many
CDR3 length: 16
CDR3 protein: CASSYSGETGANVLTF
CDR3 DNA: TGTGCCAGCAGCTACTCCGGCGAGACTGGGGCCAACGTCCTGACTTTC

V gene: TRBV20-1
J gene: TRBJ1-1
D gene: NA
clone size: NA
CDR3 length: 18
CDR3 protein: CSARDFVNYRERDTEAFF
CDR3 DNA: TGCAGTGCTAGAGATTTCGTGAATTACAGGGAGCGAGACACTGAAGCTTTCTTT

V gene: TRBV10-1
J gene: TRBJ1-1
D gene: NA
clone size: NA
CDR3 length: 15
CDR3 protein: CASSGPGATHTEAFF
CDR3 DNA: TGCGCCAGCAGTGGCCCAGGGGCGACTCACACTGAAGCTTTCTTT

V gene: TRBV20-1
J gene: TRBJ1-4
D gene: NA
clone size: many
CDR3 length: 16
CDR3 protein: CSARIPLIGGNEKLFF
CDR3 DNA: TGCAGTGCTAGAATCCCTTTGATAGGGGGTAATGAAAAACTGTTTTTT

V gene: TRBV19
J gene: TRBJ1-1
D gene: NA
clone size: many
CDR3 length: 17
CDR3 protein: CASSDFSWGQMNTEAFF
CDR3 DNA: TGTGCCAGTAGCGACTTCTCATGGGGGCAAATGAACACTGAAGCTTTCTTT

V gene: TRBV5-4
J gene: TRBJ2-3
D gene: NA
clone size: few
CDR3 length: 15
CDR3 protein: CASSSQGWYTDTQYF
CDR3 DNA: TGTGCCAGCAGCTCGCAGGGGTGGTACACAGATACGCAGTATTTT

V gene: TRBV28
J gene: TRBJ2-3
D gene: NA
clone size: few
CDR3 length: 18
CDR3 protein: CASSLAPFGGGTPDTQYF
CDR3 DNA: TGTGCCAGCAGTTTAGCACCGTTCGGAGGGGGGACCCCAGATACGCAGTATTTT

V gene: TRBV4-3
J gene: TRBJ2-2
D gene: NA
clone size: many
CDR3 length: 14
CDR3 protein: CASSQEPFTGELFF
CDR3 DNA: TGCGCCAGCAGCCAAGAGCCGTTCACCGGGGAGCTGTTTTTT

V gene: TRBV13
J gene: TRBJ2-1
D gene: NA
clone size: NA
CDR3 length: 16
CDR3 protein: CASSLQPGSSYNEQFF
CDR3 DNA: TGTGCCAGCAGCTTACAGCCGGGCAGCTCCTACAATGAGCAGTTCTTC

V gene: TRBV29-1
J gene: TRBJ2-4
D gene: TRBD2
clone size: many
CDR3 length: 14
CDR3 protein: CSAGEGMAKNIQYF
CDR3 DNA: TGCAGCGCCGGGGAGGGGATGGCAAAAAACATTCAGTACTTC

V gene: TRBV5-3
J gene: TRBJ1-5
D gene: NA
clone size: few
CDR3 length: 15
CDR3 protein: CARDLSGHGHQPQHF
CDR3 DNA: TGTGCCAGAGACCTGAGTGGACATGGTCATCAGCCCCAGCATTTT

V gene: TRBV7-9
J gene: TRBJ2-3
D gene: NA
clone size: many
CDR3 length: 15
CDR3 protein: CASSQRSGPTDTQYF
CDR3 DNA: TGTGCCAGCAGCCAACGGAGCGGACCCACAGATACGCAGTATTTT

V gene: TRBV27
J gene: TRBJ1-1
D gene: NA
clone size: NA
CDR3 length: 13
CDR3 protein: CASGAYPDTEAFF
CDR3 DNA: TGTGCCAGCGGGGCCTACCCGGACACTGAAGCTTTCTTT

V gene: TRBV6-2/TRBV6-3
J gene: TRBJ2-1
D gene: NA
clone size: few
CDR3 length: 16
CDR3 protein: CASSPPISILDNEQFF
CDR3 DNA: TGTGCCAGCAGCCCACCCATCTCTATCTTGGACAATGAGCAGTTCTTC

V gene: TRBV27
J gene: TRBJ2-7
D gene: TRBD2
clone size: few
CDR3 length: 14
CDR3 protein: CASSLSGGWAEQYF
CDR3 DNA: TGTGCCAGCAGTTTATCCGGGGGGTGGGCCGAGCAGTACTTC

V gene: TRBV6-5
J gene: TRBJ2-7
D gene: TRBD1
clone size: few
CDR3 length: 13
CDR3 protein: CASRPGQEDEQYF
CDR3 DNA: TGTGCCAGCCGACCGGGACAGGAAGACGAGCAGTACTTC

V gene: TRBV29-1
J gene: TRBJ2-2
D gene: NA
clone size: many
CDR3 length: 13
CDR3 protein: CSGDFANTGELFF
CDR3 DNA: TGCAGCGGAGACTTCGCGAACACCGGGGAGCTGTTTTTT

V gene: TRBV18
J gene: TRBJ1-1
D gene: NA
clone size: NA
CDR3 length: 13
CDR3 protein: CASSGPINTEAFF
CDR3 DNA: TGTGCCAGCTCGGGTCCTATCAATACTGAAGCTTTCTTT

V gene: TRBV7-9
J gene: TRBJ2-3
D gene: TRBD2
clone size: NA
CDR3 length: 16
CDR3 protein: CASSSPTSGGADTQYF
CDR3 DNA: TGTGCCAGCAGTTCTCCGACTAGCGGGGGGGCCGATACGCAGTATTTT

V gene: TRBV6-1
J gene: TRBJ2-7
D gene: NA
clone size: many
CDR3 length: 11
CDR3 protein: CASSEAGEQYF
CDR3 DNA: TGTGCCAGCAGTGAAGCGGGTGAGCAGTACTTC

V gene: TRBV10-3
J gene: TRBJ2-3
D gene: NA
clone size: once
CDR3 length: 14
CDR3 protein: CAFSDLEHTDTQYF
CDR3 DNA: TGTGCCTTCAGTGATTTGGAGCACACAGATACGCAGTATTTT

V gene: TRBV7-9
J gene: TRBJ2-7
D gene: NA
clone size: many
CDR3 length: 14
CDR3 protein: CASSFSLGAYEQYF
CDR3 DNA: TGTGCCAGCAGCTTCAGCCTGGGTGCCTACGAGCAGTACTTC

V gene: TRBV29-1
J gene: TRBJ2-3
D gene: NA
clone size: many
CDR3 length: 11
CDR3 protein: CSVELRYTQYF
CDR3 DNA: TGCAGCGTTGAGCTTAGATATACGCAGTATTTT

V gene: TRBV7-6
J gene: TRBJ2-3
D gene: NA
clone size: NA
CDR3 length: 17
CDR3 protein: CASSANAPGAGTDTQYF
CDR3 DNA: TGTGCCAGCAGCGCTAACGCCCCGGGGGCCGGCACAGATACGCAGTATTTT

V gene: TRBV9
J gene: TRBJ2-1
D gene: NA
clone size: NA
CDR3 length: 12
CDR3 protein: CASRGGATEQFF
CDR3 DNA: TGTGCCAGCAGGGGGGGGGCCACTGAGCAGTTCTTC

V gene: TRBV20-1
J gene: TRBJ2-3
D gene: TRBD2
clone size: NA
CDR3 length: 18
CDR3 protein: CSARDPTGLAGVRGTQYF
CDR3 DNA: TGCAGTGCTAGAGACCCGACAGGGCTAGCGGGGGTTAGAGGTACGCAGTATTTT

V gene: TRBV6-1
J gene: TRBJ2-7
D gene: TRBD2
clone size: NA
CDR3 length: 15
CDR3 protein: CASRVRDYSSYEQYF
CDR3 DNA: TGTGCCAGCAGAGTCCGGGACTACTCCTCCTACGAGCAGTACTTC

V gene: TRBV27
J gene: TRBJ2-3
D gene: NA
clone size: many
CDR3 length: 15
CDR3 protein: CASSLGRSSTDTQYF
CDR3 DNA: TGTGCCAGCAGTTTAGGGCGCTCTAGCACAGATACGCAGTATTTT

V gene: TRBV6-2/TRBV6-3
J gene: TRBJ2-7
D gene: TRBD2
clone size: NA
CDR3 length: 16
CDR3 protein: CASTKNLAGWGYEQYF
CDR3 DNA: TGTGCCAGCACCAAAAACTTAGCGGGATGGGGCTACGAGCAGTACTTC